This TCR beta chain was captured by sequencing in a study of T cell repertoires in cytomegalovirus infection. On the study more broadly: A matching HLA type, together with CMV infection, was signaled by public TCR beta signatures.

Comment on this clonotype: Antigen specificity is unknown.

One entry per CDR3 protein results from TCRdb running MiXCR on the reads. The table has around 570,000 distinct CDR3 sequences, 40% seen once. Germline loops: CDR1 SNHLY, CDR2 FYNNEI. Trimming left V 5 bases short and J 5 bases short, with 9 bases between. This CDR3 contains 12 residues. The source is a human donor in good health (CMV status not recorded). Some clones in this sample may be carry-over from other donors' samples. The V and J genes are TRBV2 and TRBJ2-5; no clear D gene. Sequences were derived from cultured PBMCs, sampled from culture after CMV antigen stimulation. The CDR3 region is CASSQTLETQYF. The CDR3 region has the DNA TGTGCCAGCAGTCAAACCCTGGAGACCCAGTACTTC.